The T cell receptor (beta chain) described here comes from a study of PD-1 blockade in classical Hodgkin lymphoma. Details on this clone: Its antigen is currently unknown.

Study-level points and caveats: There remain no defined causes for the repertoire differences, which possibly reflect disease activity or prior therapy. There was a significant rise in CD4+ TCR diversity by C4D1, with no such rise for CD8+.

Produced via immunoSEQ multiplex PCR; TCRdb's table is partial and in-frame only. The sample holds 75,000 to 95,000 clones, 83% seen once. V shed 3 bases and J shed 11 bases, with 14 bases lying between them. Germline V lookup: CDR1 MNHEY, CDR2 SMNVEV (reference sequence). There are 13 residues in the CDR3. This sample's time point: cycle 4 day 1 (C4D1), after about 6 weeks of nivolumab. Every patient was affected by relapse after autologous stem cell transplantation, while exposure to brentuximab vedotin was not uniform. Best responses fell into complete response, partial response or progressive disease.

The chain has TRBV27 and TRBJ2-1; D unclear. The starting material was peripheral blood mononuclear cells (PBMCs), obtained before the fourth cycle of nivolumab. The TCR comes from a human donor with classical Hodgkin lymphoma. Here the CDR3 reads CASSFFWADKQFF. Written as DNA, the CDR3 is TGTGCCAGCAGTTTTTTTTGGGCTGATAAGCAGTTCTTC.